The 14 T cell receptor beta chains presented below share a single source sample, sequenced in a study of shared clonotypes between healthy human individuals (dated by TCRdb to 2020 to 2021). Library preparation employed the immunoSEQ multiplex PCR assay. TCRdb took over this immuneACCESS table, retaining in-frame rearrangements with V and J assigned. Such tables are incomplete; in checked studies, under half of the missing clones stem from an unresolved V gene, and the remainder is unexplained. For this sample the table gives roughly 2.5 million clones, of which about 92% were detected only once. The ten largest make up around 0.15% of the sample. Sequenced material: naive CD4+ T cells sorted from blood. Reading the label with the study, this specimen's cell subset or site is: CD45RA+ positively selected. The receptor source for this set is a man in his late teens or twenties in good health.

Concerning this clone: Other DNA sequences in the sample encode the same CDR3. The chain is built from TRBV2 and TRBJ1-1; D gene uncertain. CDR3 length equals 13 residues. V lost 3 bases and J 1 base, leaving 6 bases between the germline ends. Per the germline V gene, CDR1 is SNHLY and CDR2 is FYNNEI. The CDR3 loop is CASSDGGNTEAFF. In DNA, the CDR3 is TGTGCCAGCAGTGATGGCGGGAACACTGAAGCTTTCTTT.

V gene TRBV29-1 combines with J gene TRBJ1-5; possible D gene TRBD1, 5 bases. Trimming took 4 bases from V and 3 from J, leaving 16 bases between them. Germline loops: CDR1 SQVTM, CDR2 ANQGSEA. The CDR3 length is 15 residues. The CDR3 spells CSVAQGTASNQPQHF. CDR3 in DNA: TGCAGCGTTGCTCAGGGAACGGCCTCCAATCAGCCCCAGCATTTT. Full variable domain (rest looked up from reference TRBV29-1 and TRBJ1-5): SAVISQKPSRDICQRGTSLTIQCQVDSQVTMMFWYRQQPGQSLTLIATANQGSEATYESGFVIDKFPISRPNLTFSTLTVSNMSPEDSSIYLCSVAQGTASNQPQHFGDGTRLSIL.

The V and J genes are TRBV6-5 and TRBJ1-1; 7 positions agree with TRBD1. Germline V gene sequence: CDR1 MNHEY, CDR2 SVGAGI. V shed 6 bases, J shed 0 bases, and the junction held 7 bases outside the gene matches. The CDR3 sequence is 15 residues long. This chain's CDR3 is CASRQGLVMNTEAFF. The CDR3, as DNA: TGTGCCAGCAGACAGGGGTTGGTCATGAACACTGAAGCTTTCTTT.

The chain carries TRBV5-4 and TRBJ1-4; tentatively, D is TRBD1 (5 bases). The germline CDR1 and CDR2 sequences are SGHNT and YYREEE (reference sequence). The CDR3 is 15 residues long. V was trimmed by 0 bases and J by 0 bases, leaving 6 bases between them. The CDR3 DNA follows: TGTGCCAGCAGCTTGGGGGGGACAACTAATGAAAAACTGTTTTTT. It specifies CASSLGGTTNEKLFF.

This clone was counted once. The chain is built from TRBV11-2 and TRBJ2-7, with 7 bases lining up with TRBD1. The CDR3 runs to 19 residues. The V gene end was trimmed by 0 bases and the J gene end by 1 base; junction bases not matched to a gene: 15. The germline CDR1 and CDR2 sequences are SGHAT and FQNNGV. CDR3 in amino acids: CASSLEVLGTATGSYEQYF. The CDR3 DNA reads TGTGCCAGCAGCTTAGAAGTACTGGGGACAGCCACTGGATCCTACGAGCAGTACTTC.

V gene TRBV7-9 combines with J gene TRBJ2-7; 8 bases are shared with TRBD1. V was pared by 3 bases and J by 3 bases, with 13 bases of the junction left unmatched. CDR1 and CDR2 (germline): SEHNR, FQNEAQ (reference sequence). CDR3 length: 17 residues. The CDR3, as DNA: TGTGCCAGCAGCTTTTCCCCCCCGCAGGGGGCTAACTACGAGCAGTACTTC. Translating gives CASSFSPPQGANYEQYF.

This chain uses TRBV29-1 with TRBJ1-2; 7 nucleotides line up with TRBD1. CDR3 length equals 11 residues. Germline V gives CDR1 SQVTM, CDR2 ANQGSEA. After removal of 6 bases from V and 4 bases from J, the junction contained 2 bases not matched to a gene. The CDR3 DNA is TGCAGCGTCGGACAGGTCTATGGCTACACCTTC. Amino acids: CSVGQVYGYTF.

J is TRBJ2-2 and V is TRBV5-1, with 8 bases identical to TRBD2. Germline loops: CDR1 SGHRS, CDR2 YFSETQ. The CDR3 is 16 amino acids. V lost 1 base to trimming and J lost 8 bases; unmatched junction nucleotides: 10. CDR3 region: CASSLRAGASSGELFF. The CDR3 DNA sequence: TGCGCCAGCAGCTTGAGAGCGGGGGCCTCGTCGGGGGAGCTGTTTTTT.

The chain employs TRBV5-1 and TRBJ2-3; D may be TRBD1 (6 bases). This CDR3 spans 17 amino acids. Trimming cost V 2 bases and J 3 bases, with 19 bases left between them. The V gene's germline CDR1 is SGHRS and CDR2 YFSETQ. CDR3 coding DNA: TGCGCCAGCAGCTTAACTCCAGGGGTAGGGGTAACAGATACGCAGTATTTT. This encodes CASSLTPGVGVTDTQYF.

The V gene is TRBV7-8, the J gene TRBJ1-1, with a possible D match to TRBD1 (6 bases). The ends were cut back, 5 bases at V and 5 bases at J, with 15 bases in the middle. The V gene's germline CDR1 is SGHVS and CDR2 FQNEAQ. The CDR3 covers 14 residues. The CDR3 coding sequence is TGTGCCAGCAGCCTAACAGGGCTCTTGACTGAAGCTTTCTTT. It encodes CASSLTGLLTEAFF.

The chain couples TRBV29-1 to TRBJ1-4; the D gene is possibly TRBD1 (6 bases). V lost 4 bases to trimming and J lost 11 bases, with 17 bases between them. Germline CDR1 reads SQVTM; CDR2 reads ANQGSEA. The CDR3 extends over 13 amino acids. CDR3 sequence (DNA): TGCAGCGTTGGGTCAGGGGCGATGGAGAAACTGTTTTTT. It specifies CSVGSGAMEKLFF.

The chain is built from TRBV28 and TRBJ1-5; TRBD1 aligns across 7 bases. The CDR3 consists of 16 residues. Germline V lookup: CDR1 MDHEN, CDR2 SYDVKM. The junction had 7 bases not matched to a gene; V was cut back by 3 bases and J by 2 bases. CDR3 in amino acids: CASSFEGAVGNQPQHF. The CDR3 bases are TGTGCCAGCAGTTTCGAGGGGGCTGTTGGCAATCAGCCCCAGCATTTT.

A single count supports this clone. The chain is built from TRBV7-2 and TRBJ2-7; 8 positions agree with TRBD2. Trimming cost V 6 bases and J 0 bases; bases outside gene matches: 10. CDR1 is SGHTA, CDR2 FQGNSA, per germline. The CDR3 length is 16 residues. Here the CDR3 reads CASSQLAERSSYEQYF. The DNA of the CDR3 is TGTGCCAGCAGTCAACTAGCGGAGAGGAGCTCCTACGAGCAGTACTTC.

The chain couples TRBV10-1 to TRBJ2-2, with 7 bases identical to TRBD2. V lost 5 bases to trimming and J lost 2 bases; unmatched junction nucleotides: 8. Germline-derived CDR1 and CDR2 are WNHNN and SYGVQD (reference sequence). The CDR3 consists of 16 residues. DNA of the CDR3: TGCGCCAGCAGTCTTCAACGGGGGGTCAACACCGGGGAGCTGTTTTTT. Its protein product is CASSLQRGVNTGELFF.